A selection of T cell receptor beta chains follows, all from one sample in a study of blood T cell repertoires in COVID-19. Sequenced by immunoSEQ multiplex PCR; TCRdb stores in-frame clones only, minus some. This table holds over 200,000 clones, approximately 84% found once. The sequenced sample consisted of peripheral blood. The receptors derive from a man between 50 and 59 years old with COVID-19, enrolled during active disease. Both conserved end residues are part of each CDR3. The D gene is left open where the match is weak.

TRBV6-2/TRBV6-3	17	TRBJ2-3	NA	CASSVGHGPSGTDTQYF
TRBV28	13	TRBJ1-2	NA	CASSPEGTYGYTF
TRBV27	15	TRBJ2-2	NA	CASRSGQGPTGELFF
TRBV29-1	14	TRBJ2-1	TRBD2	CSAERGVSYNEQFF
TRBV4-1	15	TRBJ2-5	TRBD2	CASSQGTSGKETQYF
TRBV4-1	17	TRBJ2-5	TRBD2	CASSQGLAGVVRETQYF
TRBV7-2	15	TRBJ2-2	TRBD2	CASSLSGGTTGELFF
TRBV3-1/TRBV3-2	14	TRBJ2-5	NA	CASSQTGSGETQYF
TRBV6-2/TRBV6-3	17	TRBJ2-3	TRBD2	CASSYTRGGIGTDTQYF
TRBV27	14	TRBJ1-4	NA	CASSKQGTNEKLFF
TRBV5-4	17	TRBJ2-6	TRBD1	CASSSGQGGMGANVLTF
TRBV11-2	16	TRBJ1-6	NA	CASSPMRESRNSPLHF
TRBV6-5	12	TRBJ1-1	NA	CASSNPGVEAFF
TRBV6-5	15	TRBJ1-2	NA	CASSYSGDLNYGYTF
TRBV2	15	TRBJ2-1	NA	CASSAAWSSYNEQFF
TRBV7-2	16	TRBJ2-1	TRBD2	CASSFISSGSRYEQFF
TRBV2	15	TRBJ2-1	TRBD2	CASSRTSGGYNEQFF
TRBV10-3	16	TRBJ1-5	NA	CAISETTHRGNQPQHF
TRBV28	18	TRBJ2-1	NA	CASTPRPPSGLRLNEQFF
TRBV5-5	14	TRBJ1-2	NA	CASSLAAGAEGYTF